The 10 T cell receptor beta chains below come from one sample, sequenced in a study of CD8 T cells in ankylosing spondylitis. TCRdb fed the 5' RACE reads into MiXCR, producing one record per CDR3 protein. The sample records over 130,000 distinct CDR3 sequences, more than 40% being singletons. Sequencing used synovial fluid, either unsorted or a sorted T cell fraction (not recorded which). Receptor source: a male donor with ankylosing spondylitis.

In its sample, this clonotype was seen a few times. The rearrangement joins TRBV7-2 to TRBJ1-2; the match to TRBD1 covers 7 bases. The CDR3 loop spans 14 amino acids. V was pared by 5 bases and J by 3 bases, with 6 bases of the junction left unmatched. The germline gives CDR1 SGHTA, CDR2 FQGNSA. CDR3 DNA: TGTGCCAGCAGCCCGCTACAGGGGCACTATGGCTACACCTTC. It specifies CASSPLQGHYGYTF.

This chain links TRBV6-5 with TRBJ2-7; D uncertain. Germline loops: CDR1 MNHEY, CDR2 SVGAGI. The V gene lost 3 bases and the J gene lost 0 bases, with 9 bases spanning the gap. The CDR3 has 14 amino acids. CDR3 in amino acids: CASSYVGYSYEQYF. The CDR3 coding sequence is TGTGCCAGCAGTTATGTAGGCTACTCCTACGAGCAGTACTTC.

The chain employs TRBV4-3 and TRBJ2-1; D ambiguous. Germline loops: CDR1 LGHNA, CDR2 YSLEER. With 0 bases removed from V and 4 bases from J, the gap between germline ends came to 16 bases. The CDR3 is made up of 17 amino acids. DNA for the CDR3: TGCGCCAGCAGCCAAGACACAGCGCCACGTAATTACAATGAGCAGTTCTTC. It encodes CASSQDTAPRNYNEQFF.

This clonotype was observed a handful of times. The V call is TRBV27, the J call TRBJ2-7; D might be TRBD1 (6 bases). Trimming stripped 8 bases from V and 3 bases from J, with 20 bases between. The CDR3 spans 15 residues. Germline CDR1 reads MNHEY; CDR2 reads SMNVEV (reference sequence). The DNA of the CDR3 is TGTGCCAGCTCAACTACAGGGCGCCACTTCTACGAGCAGTACTTC. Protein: CASSTTGRHFYEQYF.

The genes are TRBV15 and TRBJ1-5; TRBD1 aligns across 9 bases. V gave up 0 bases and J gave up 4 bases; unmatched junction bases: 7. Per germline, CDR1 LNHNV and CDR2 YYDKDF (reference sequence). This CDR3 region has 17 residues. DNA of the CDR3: TGTGCCACCAGCAGAGATTTAGTTGGACAGGGGAATCAGCCCCAGCATTTT. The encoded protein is CATSRDLVGQGNQPQHF. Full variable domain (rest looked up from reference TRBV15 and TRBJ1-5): DAMVIQNPRYQVTQFGKPVTLSCSQTLNHNVMYWYQQKSSQAPKLLFHYYDKDFNNEADTPDNFQSRRPNTSFCFLDIRSPGLGDTAMYLCATSRDLVGQGNQPQHFGDGTRLSIL.

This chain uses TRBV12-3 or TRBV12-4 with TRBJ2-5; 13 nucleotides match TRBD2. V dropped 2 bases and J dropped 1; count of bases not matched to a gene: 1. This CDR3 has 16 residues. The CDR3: CASSLRLAGGQETQYF. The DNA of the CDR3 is TGTGCCAGCAGTTTAAGACTAGCGGGGGGCCAAGAGACCCAGTACTTC.

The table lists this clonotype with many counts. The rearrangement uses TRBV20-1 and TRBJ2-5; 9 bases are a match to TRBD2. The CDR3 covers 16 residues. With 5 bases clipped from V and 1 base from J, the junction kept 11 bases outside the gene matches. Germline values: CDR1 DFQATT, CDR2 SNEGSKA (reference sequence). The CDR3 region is CSAGLGFSGGQETQYF. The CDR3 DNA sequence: TGCAGTGCTGGCCTCGGGTTTAGCGGGGGCCAAGAGACCCAGTACTTC.

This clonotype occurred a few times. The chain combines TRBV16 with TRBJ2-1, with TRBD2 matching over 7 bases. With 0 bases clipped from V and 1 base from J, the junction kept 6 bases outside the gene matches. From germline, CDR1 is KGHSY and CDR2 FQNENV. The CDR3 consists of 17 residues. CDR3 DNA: TGTGCCAGCAGCCAATCGGCGGGGGTCGGGTCCTACAATGAGCAGTTCTTC. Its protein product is CASSQSAGVGSYNEQFF.

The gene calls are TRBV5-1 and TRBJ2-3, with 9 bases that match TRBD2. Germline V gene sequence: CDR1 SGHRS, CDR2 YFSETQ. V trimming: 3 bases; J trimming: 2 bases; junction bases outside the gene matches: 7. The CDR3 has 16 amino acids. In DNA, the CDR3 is TGCGCCAGCAGCTATCTAGCGGGACCCAACACAGATACGCAGTATTTT. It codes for CASSYLAGPNTDTQYF.

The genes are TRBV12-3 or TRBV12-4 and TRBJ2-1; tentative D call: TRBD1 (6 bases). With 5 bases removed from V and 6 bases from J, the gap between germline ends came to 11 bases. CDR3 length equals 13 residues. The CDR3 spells CASSVQGPNEQFF. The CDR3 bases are TGTGCCAGCAGTGTACAGGGACCCAATGAGCAGTTCTTC.